The rows below give T cell receptor beta chains drawn from one sample of a study of glioma-infiltrating T cells. Via MiXCR, TCRdb re-called the multiplex PCR reads, giving one row per CDR3 protein. The sample has approximately 89,000 distinct CDR3 sequences, approximately 22% seen once. Sequencing was performed on glioma tissue, nonneoplastic brain tissue, or PBMCs (not recorded which). Source of these receptors: a human donor with low-grade glioma or glioblastoma, undergoing nonglioma brain surgery, or in good health (not recorded which). Each CDR3 is given with its conserved first and last residue. A D gene is named only where the DNA matches it firmly. A clone size is listed for some rows: how often the clone was seen (once, few, many), or a class if it is expanded.

j_call,v_call,d_call,clone_size,cdr3_aa,cdr3_nt
TRBJ1-1,TRBV12-3/TRBV12-4,-,few,CASTPGRRNTEAFF,TGTGCCAGCACCCCCGGACGGAGGAACACTGAAGCTTTCTTT
TRBJ2-1,TRBV29-1,TRBD2,many,CSVSGLAGYNEQFF,TGCAGCGTGTCGGGTCTAGCGGGCTACAATGAGCAGTTCTTC
TRBJ2-1,TRBV18,-,-,CASSPISLGGYNEQFF,TGTGCCAGCTCACCGATTAGCTTGGGCGGGTACAATGAGCAGTTCTTC
TRBJ1-6,TRBV5-1,TRBD1,few,CASSGGQGWSYNSPLHF,TGCGCCAGCAGCGGTGGACAGGGTTGGTCCTATAATTCACCCCTCCACTTT
TRBJ2-2,TRBV20-1,TRBD1,many,CSATDRARNTGELFF,TGCAGTGCTACGGACAGGGCTAGGAACACCGGGGAGCTGTTTTTT
TRBJ2-7,TRBV3-1,-,many,CASSQAGGVAEQYF,TGTGCCAGCAGCCAAGCTGGAGGTGTCGCCGAGCAGTACTTC
TRBJ2-5,TRBV7-2,TRBD2,many,CASSFGGSYQETQYF,TGTGCCAGCAGCTTCGGGGGGTCGTACCAAGAGACCCAGTACTTC
TRBJ2-3,TRBV6-2/TRBV6-3,TRBD2,many,CASSSGLAGGGDTQYF,TGTGCCAGCAGTAGTGGACTAGCGGGCGGAGGGGATACGCAGTATTTT
TRBJ2-2,TRBV15,-,few,CATSRKTHPGELFF,TGTGCCACCAGCAGAAAGACCCACCCCGGGGAGCTGTTTTTT
TRBJ1-4,TRBV9,-,-,CASSPDATNEELFF,TGTGCCAGCAGCCCGGACGCAACTAATGAAGAACTGTTTTTT
TRBJ1-1,TRBV19,-,few,CASSIGQLNTEAFF,TGTGCCAGTAGTATAGGTCAGTTGAACACTGAAGCTTTCTTT
TRBJ1-6,TRBV6-1,TRBD1,many,CASRTGDSHNSPLHF,TGTGCCAGCAGAACGGGGGACAGCCATAATTCACCCCTCCACTTT
TRBJ1-2,TRBV10-3,TRBD1,many,CAISAETGLGYTF,TGTGCCATCAGTGCCGAGACAGGGCTTGGCTACACCTTC
TRBJ1-1,TRBV20-1,-,-,CSAEAGTLNTEAFF,TGCAGTGCCGAAGCCGGGACCCTGAACACTGAAGCTTTCTTT
TRBJ2-5,TRBV28,TRBD2,many,CASSLTGGGQETQYF,TGTGCCAGCAGTTTAACGGGGGGAGGACAAGAGACCCAGTACTTC
TRBJ2-3,TRBV2,-,medium-sized,CASSPETPTRTDTQYF,TGTGCCAGTAGCCCTGAGACCCCGACTAGAACAGATACGCAGTATTTT
TRBJ2-5,TRBV6-2/TRBV6-3,-,many,CASSYSARETQYF,TGTGCCAGCAGTTACTCGGCTAGAGAGACCCAGTACTTC
TRBJ1-6,TRBV7-8,-,many,CASSVEGRIFNSPLHF,TGTGCCAGCAGCGTAGAGGGACGGATATTTAATTCACCCCTCCACTTT
TRBJ2-5,TRBV5-4,TRBD1,few,CASSPSTGKETQYF,TGTGCCAGCAGCCCCTCGACAGGGAAAGAGACCCAGTACTTC
TRBJ2-1,TRBV18,-,-,CASSPPTLAGSYNEQFF,TGTGCCAGCTCACCACCCACTCTGGCGGGCTCCTACAATGAGCAGTTCTTC
TRBJ1-6,TRBV3-1,-,-,CASSQGRNALASPLHF,TGTGCCAGCAGCCAAGGTAGGAATGCCCTCGCTTCACCCCTCCACTTT
TRBJ2-3,TRBV7-6,TRBD2,many,CASSFRTSGGAEDTQYF,TGTGCCAGCAGCTTCAGGACTAGCGGGGGGGCCGAAGATACGCAGTATTTT
TRBJ1-5,TRBV20-1,TRBD1,-,CSARQAGTGPHQPQHF,TGCAGTGCTAGACAAGCAGGGACAGGGCCACATCAGCCCCAGCATTTT
TRBJ1-1,TRBV6-4,TRBD1,many,CASRPGQVNTEAFF,TGTGCCAGCAGACCGGGACAGGTGAACACTGAAGCTTTCTTT
TRBJ2-7,TRBV2,-,few,CASRGYEQYF,TGTGCCAGCAGAGGTTACGAGCAGTACTTC
TRBJ2-7,TRBV7-8,-,few,CASSLDRNYEQYF,TGTGCCAGCAGCTTAGACAGAAACTACGAGCAGTACTTC
TRBJ2-5,TRBV7-9,TRBD2,-,CASSLAGTGLGPTKETQYF,TGTGCCAGCAGCTTAGCGGGAACGGGACTAGGGCCGACGAAAGAGACCCAGTACTTC
TRBJ1-2,TRBV6-4,TRBD1,many,CASSDYSGGRGSGYTF,TGTGCCAGCAGTGACTATTCTGGTGGCAGGGGGAGCGGCTACACCTTC
TRBJ2-3,TRBV20-1,-,many,CSARDGGPDTQYF,TGCAGTGCTAGAGACGGAGGGCCAGATACGCAGTATTTT
TRBJ2-7,TRBV6-6,-,many,CASSYSIGAEQYF,TGTGCCAGCAGTTACTCGATAGGGGCCGAGCAGTACTTC
TRBJ1-1,TRBV20-1,TRBD1,many,CSARGQTGAKNTEAFF,TGCAGTGCTAGGGGGCAGACAGGGGCAAAGAACACTGAAGCTTTCTTT
TRBJ2-2,TRBV19,-,-,CASSTKGYGTGELFF,TGTGCCAGTAGTACAAAGGGGTACGGCACCGGGGAGCTGTTTTTT
TRBJ2-3,TRBV11-2,TRBD2,many,CASSYNSASGRDTQYF,TGTGCCAGCAGTTACAACTCCGCTAGCGGGAGAGATACGCAGTATTTT
TRBJ2-1,TRBV12-3/TRBV12-4,-,many,CASSRTSLGQFF,TGTGCCAGCAGTCGTACTAGTCTCGGGCAGTTCTTC
TRBJ1-2,TRBV5-4,-,many,CASTRKPGPDYGYTF,TGTGCCAGCACCCGAAAACCGGGACCCGACTATGGCTACACCTTC
TRBJ2-5,TRBV5-6,TRBD1,-,CASSLRTGGRETQYF,TGTGCCAGCAGCTTGAGGACAGGCGGTAGAGAGACCCAGTACTTC
TRBJ2-7,TRBV6-1,-,many,CASSTRTYEQYF,TGTGCCAGCAGCACCAGGACTTACGAGCAGTACTTC
TRBJ2-7,TRBV12-3/TRBV12-4,TRBD1,-,CASSLGTGVYYEQYF,TGTGCCAGCAGTTTAGGGACAGGGGTTTACTACGAGCAGTACTTC
TRBJ1-2,TRBV2,TRBD1,many,CASRETGGGYGYTF,TGTGCCAGCAGGGAGACAGGGGGCGGCTATGGCTACACCTTC
TRBJ2-7,TRBV7-9,TRBD2,-,CASSRGTSGSFEQYF,TGTGCCAGCAGCCGCGGGACTAGCGGGAGTTTCGAGCAGTACTTC
TRBJ1-5,TRBV19,-,many,CASSIMGLPGSNQPQHF,TGTGCCAGTAGTATAATGGGTCTCCCGGGGAGCAATCAGCCCCAGCATTTT
TRBJ1-3,TRBV19,-,-,CASSPRDRLTGHTIYF,TGTGCCAGTAGTCCACGGGACCGACTCACGGGACACACCATATATTTT
TRBJ1-2,TRBV27,-,many,CASGQGYGYTF,TGTGCCAGCGGGCAGGGCTATGGCTACACCTTC
TRBJ2-7,TRBV20-1,-,many,CSARVLAQAYEQYF,TGCAGTGCTAGAGTGCTAGCTCAGGCATACGAGCAGTACTTC
TRBJ1-5,TRBV4-2,TRBD1,many,CASSQPSRQGGNQPQHF,TGTGCCAGCAGCCAACCTTCGAGACAGGGAGGCAATCAGCCCCAGCATTTT
TRBJ2-1,TRBV3-1,-,few,CASSQEGVAVSYNEQFF,TGTGCCAGCAGCCAAGAGGGGGTAGCGGTCTCCTACAATGAGCAGTTCTTC
TRBJ1-5,TRBV12-3/TRBV12-4,-,many,CASSLPGLEVQPQHF,TGTGCCAGCAGTTTACCCGGGTTGGAGGTTCAGCCCCAGCATTTT
TRBJ2-7,TRBV4-1,-,many,CASSHSGKESLYEQYF,TGCGCCAGCAGCCACTCCGGGAAAGAATCTTTGTACGAGCAGTACTTC
TRBJ1-3,TRBV18,-,few,CASSPQEGPSSGNTIYF,TGTGCCAGCTCACCTCAGGAGGGCCCGAGCTCTGGAAACACCATATATTTT
TRBJ1-1,TRBV6-2/TRBV6-3,-,-,CASSFYICSASGGGEAFF,-
TRBJ2-4,TRBV7-8,-,many,CASSGYTGTLAKNIQYF,TGTGCCAGCAGCGGATATACAGGGACCCTAGCCAAAAACATTCAGTACTTC
TRBJ1-1,TRBV7-9,TRBD1,many,CASSFRGQGFEAFF,TGTGCCAGCAGCTTTCGGGGACAGGGGTTTGAAGCTTTCTTT
TRBJ2-2,TRBV6-1,-,many,CASSASGPPGAGELFF,TGTGCCAGCAGTGCCTCGGGACCCCCCGGGGCCGGGGAGCTGTTTTTT